This T cell receptor beta chain was sequenced in a study of T cell responses to AZD1222 COVID-19 vaccine. Trimming removed 1 base at V and 9 bases at J, with 9 bases between. The CDR3 length is 13 residues. CDR1 and CDR2 (germline): KGHDR, SFDVKD. Points on this clone: What it binds is not known.

Repertoires were generated with immunoSEQ multiplex PCR, while TCRdb's copy carries only in-frame clones and drops some. This sample has around 78,000 clones; 70% to 90% occur once, and the top ten carry 5%. General study findings and limits: Close to half of spike-specific TCRs reportedly recognize unmutated variant regions. Among those given AZD1222, only five or six were seropositive at baseline. Females outnumbered males among donors, who were mostly white British; clonal diversity was possibly underestimated.

The genes are TRBV24-1 and TRBJ2-1; tentative D call: TRBD2 (6 bases). The material sequenced was peripheral blood, taken on day 0 of MenACWY control vaccination. This clonotype was sampled from an adult in good health. The CDR3 sequence is CATSDFNGGEQFF. The CDR3 DNA follows: TGTGCCACCAGTGATTTTAACGGGGGTGAGCAGTTCTTC.